Listed here are 23 T cell receptor beta chains from one sample, sequenced in a study of T cells in Graves' hyperthyroidism and ophthalmopathy. The source material, RNA transcripts, was used to amplify TCR beta CDR3 regions. A set of HTBI primers served as the primers for a first-round RT-PCR of the TCR CDR3. TCRdb analysed the multiplex PCR reads with MiXCR anew, one entry per CDR3 protein. The sample contains about 420,000 distinct CDR3 sequences, roughly 14% of which appear only once. Sequencing was done on a sample of blood. The source is a woman between 18 and 29 years old with Graves' hyperthyroidism.

This clonotype came up a few times. This chain connects TRBV5-1 to TRBJ2-5, with D uncertain. CDR3 length: 13 residues. V was shortened by 2 bases and J by 11 bases, with 16 bases between the two germline ends. Germline V gene lookup returns CDR1 SGHRS and CDR2 YFSETQ. This CDR3 is CASSFSGESSQYF. DNA for the CDR3: TGCGCCAGCAGCTTCTCCGGCGAGAGCAGTCAGTACTTC.

V and J are TRBV28 and TRBJ2-2, with D uncertain. Germline CDR1 MDHEN, CDR2 SYDVKM. The CDR3 totals 16 residues. V was trimmed by 1 base and J by 0 bases, leaving 9 bases between them. The CDR3, as DNA: TGTGCCAGCAGTTTATTACGCAGGCCGAACACCGGGGAGCTGTTTTTT. Its translation is CASSLLRRPNTGELFF.

This clonotype was seen many times. This sequence joins TRBV6-2 or TRBV6-3 and TRBJ1-2; TRBD1 is a possible D gene (6 bases). Trimming cost V 6 bases and J 4 bases, with 12 bases left between them. This CDR3 has 13 amino acids. The germline V gene encodes CDR1 MNHEY and CDR2 SVGEGT. Written as DNA, the CDR3 is TGTGCCAGCAGCCCCAGGGGTACCTATGGCTACACCTTC. It is translated as CASSPRGTYGYTF.

This chain links TRBV9 with TRBJ2-7; 7 positions agree with TRBD2. From germline, CDR1 is SGDLS and CDR2 YYNGEE. This CDR3 has 15 residues. V was pared by 4 bases and J by 1 base, with 8 bases of the junction left unmatched. CDR3 nucleotides: TGTGCCAGCAGCATAGCTCCTAGCGGTTCCTACGAGCAGTACTTC. Residues: CASSIAPSGSYEQYF.

Comments on this clonotype: This may be a read error: a much more frequent sequence differs by one nucleotide. The chain combines TRBV28 with TRBJ2-1; perhaps D is TRBD1 or TRBD2 (5 bases each). Germline V gene lookup returns CDR1 MDHEN and CDR2 SYDVKM. Trimming shortened V by 4 bases and J by 14 bases, and 15 bases separated the two germline ends. The CDR3 sequence is 12 residues long. DNA of the CDR3: TGTGCCAGCAGTTCAAGGCCGGGACGGGAGTTCTTC. It encodes CASSSRPGREFF.

This clonotype was counted only a few times. The chain links TRBV6-2 or TRBV6-3 to TRBJ2-2; D call uncertain. CDR1 MNHEY and CDR2 SVGEGT come from the germline V gene. The CDR3 contains 13 residues. The germline V and J ends were trimmed by 2 bases and 5 bases, with 6 bases remaining between them. This CDR3 reads CASSYLPTGELFF. In DNA form, the CDR3 reads TGTGCCAGCAGTTACCTTCCTACCGGGGAGCTGTTTTTT.

The chain joins TRBV10-3 to TRBJ2-3; D is ambiguous. Germline V CDR1 and CDR2: ENHRY, SYGVKD. V lost 6 bases and J lost 0, with 4 bases in between. The CDR3 consists of 12 residues. CDR3 DNA sequence: TGTGCCATCAGGAGTAGCACAGATACGCAGTATTTT. This sequence encodes CAIRSSTDTQYF.

This clonotype was seen a handful of times. V is TRBV20-1 and J is TRBJ2-7; 8 nucleotides match TRBD1. J lost 3 bases, V lost 7 bases, and 8 bases had no gene match. CDR1 DFQATT and CDR2 SNEGSKA come from the germline V gene (reference sequence). The CDR3 sequence is 13 residues long. The CDR3 nucleotides read TGCAGTGTTCCGGACAGGGTCTTCTACGAGCAGTACTTC. It specifies CSVPDRVFYEQYF.

In this sample, this clonotype turned up many times. The rearrangement joins TRBV28 to TRBJ1-1, with D possibly TRBD1 on 5 matching bases. V was shortened by 5 bases and J by 0 bases, with 10 bases between the two germline ends. Looked up from germline, CDR1 is MDHEN and CDR2 is SYDVKM. This CDR3 is 14 amino acids long. The CDR3 here is CASSPRQLNTEAFF. CDR3 coding DNA: TGTGCCAGCAGTCCCCGACAGCTGAACACTGAAGCTTTCTTT.

The rearrangement joins TRBV4-3 to TRBJ2-1; possible D gene TRBD1, 7 bases. Germline lookup yields CDR1 LGHNA and CDR2 YSLEER. The CDR3 has 15 amino acids. V was shortened by 1 base and J by 6 bases, with 13 bases between the two germline ends. CDR3 bases: TGCGCCAGCAGCCAAGGACAGGGAGGTTTCAATGAGCAGTTCTTC. It translates to CASSQGQGGFNEQFF.

This clonotype was observed many times. The CDR3 here is CASSLDSLLNTEAFF. The CDR3 coding sequence is TGCGCCAGCAGCTTGGACAGCCTCTTGAACACTGAAGCTTTCTTT. This chain connects TRBV5-1 to TRBJ1-1; D not resolved. CDR3 size: 15 residues. Germline CDR1 reads SGHRS; CDR2 reads YFSETQ. V was shortened by 0 bases and J by 0 bases, with 9 bases between the two germline ends.

The table lists this clonotype with many counts. The CDR3 DNA sequence: TGTGCCAGCTCAAGCCCCGGGGGGATATCAACCTACGAGCAGTACTTC. Translating it yields CASSSPGGISTYEQYF. The chain carries TRBV28 and TRBJ2-7; 7 bases line up with TRBD2. This CDR3 spans 16 amino acids. Germline V lookup: CDR1 MDHEN, CDR2 SYDVKM. V lost 8 bases to trimming and J lost 2 bases; unmatched junction nucleotides: 15.

The table lists this clonotype with many counts. The gene calls are TRBV5-1 and TRBJ2-5, with 10 bases identical to TRBD2. Germline assignment: CDR1 SGHRS and CDR2 YFSETQ. V was clipped by 5 bases and J by 5 bases; unmatched bases: 15. The CDR3 is 17 residues long. The CDR3 DNA is TGCGCCAGCAGTTCACTAGCGGGATCTACCGGGGGGGAGACCCAGTACTTC. Protein: CASSSLAGSTGGETQYF.

This clonotype was recorded many times. The V and J genes are TRBV20-1 and TRBJ2-1; possible D gene TRBD1, 6 bases. Deletions cut 3 bases from V and 7 bases from J, with 13 bases between. The CDR3 spans 13 residues. CDR1 and CDR2 from the germline V gene are DFQATT and SNEGSKA (reference sequence). CDR3 DNA sequence: TGCAGTGCTAGTCGCTTAGGGGGAAATGAGCAGTTCTTC. Translation gives CSASRLGGNEQFF.

V and J are TRBV24-1 and TRBJ2-3, with TRBD2 as a possible D gene (6 bases). The CDR3 runs to 18 residues. V gave up 4 bases and J gave up 0 bases, with 19 bases separating them. Germline CDR1 and CDR2: KGHDR and SFDVKD. DNA of the CDR3: TGTGCCACCAGTGACCCCCTTTCTGCGACTAGTAGCACAGATACGCAGTATTTT. Protein sequence: CATSDPLSATSSTDTQYF.

Many counts were recorded for this clonotype. The rearrangement uses TRBV7-9 and TRBJ2-7; D not resolved. The germline V gene has CDR1 SEHNR and CDR2 FQNEAQ (reference sequence). V gave up 0 bases and J gave up 4 bases, with 13 bases separating them. This CDR3 has 15 amino acids. For the CDR3, the DNA is TGTGCCAGCAGCTTAGCGGGTGGCGATCTGTACGAGCAGTACTTC. The encoded protein is CASSLAGGDLYEQYF.

This clonotype was detected ten times or more. The V gene is TRBV20-1, the J gene TRBJ2-7, with 7 bases lining up with TRBD2. The V gene's germline CDR1 is DFQATT and CDR2 SNEGSKA (reference sequence). V lost 2 bases and J lost 4; bases outside the gene matches: 11. This CDR3 is 15 amino acids long. This chain's CDR3 is CSARSPAGAVYEQYF. The DNA for the CDR3 is TGCAGTGCTAGATCGCCGGCGGGAGCTGTTTACGAGCAGTACTTC.

This clonotype was counted a few times. The CDR3 loop reads CASASVGTDTQYF. CDR3 nucleotide sequence: TGCGCCAGCGCTTCCGTTGGGACAGATACGCAGTATTTT. This rearrangement joins TRBV4-1 to TRBJ2-3, with D unclear. Germline CDR1 and CDR2: MGHRA and YSYEKL. Deletions cut 8 bases from V and 3 bases from J, with 12 bases between. The CDR3 covers 13 residues.

The chain employs TRBV6-1 and TRBJ1-6, with D possibly matching TRBD1 (5 bases). Germline V lookup: CDR1 MNHNS, CDR2 SASEGT. The CDR3 length is 13 residues. Trimming took 6 bases from V and 8 from J, leaving 11 bases between them. CDR3 residues: CASSRVGDSPLHF. CDR3 bases: TGTGCCAGCAGCCGAGTGGGGGATTCACCCCTCCACTTT.

This clonotype turned up a few times. The chain joins TRBV19 to TRBJ2-1; 12 bases line up with TRBD2. Germline values: CDR1 LNHDA, CDR2 SQIVND (reference sequence). The CDR3 is 16 amino acids. V lost 3 bases to trimming and J lost 8 bases; unmatched junction nucleotides: 8. The CDR3 loop reads CASSIVGLAGGDEQFF. The CDR3 coding sequence is TGTGCCAGTAGTATTGTTGGTCTAGCGGGAGGGGATGAGCAGTTCTTC. Filled out from reference TRBV19 and TRBJ2-1, the complete variable domain reads DGGITQSPKYLFRKEGQNVTLSCEQNLNHDAMYWYRQDPGQGLRLIYYSQIVNDFQKGDIAEGYSVSREKKESFPLTVTSAQKNPTAFYLCASSIVGLAGGDEQFFGPGTRLTVL.

The chain joins TRBV20-1 to TRBJ2-3; 12 nucleotides line up with TRBD2. Germline V gene lookup returns CDR1 DFQATT and CDR2 SNEGSKA (reference sequence). The CDR3 length is 18 residues. V shed 3 bases, J shed 7 bases, and the junction held 17 bases outside the gene matches. In DNA form, the CDR3 reads TGCAGTGCTAGCTTCGGACTAGCGGGGACTCTGCCTCCCTATACGCAGTATTTT. This encodes CSASFGLAGTLPPYTQYF.

Many counts were recorded for this clonotype. V is TRBV6-1 and J is TRBJ2-7, with TRBD1 matching over 10 bases. There are 15 residues in the CDR3. From germline, CDR1 is MNHNS and CDR2 SASEGT. Unmatched junction bases numbered 15, after V lost 4 bases and J lost 12 bases. The CDR3 reads CASSAPGDRGRLAYF. DNA of the CDR3: TGTGCCAGCAGTGCCCCCGGGGACAGGGGCCGACTTGCGTACTTC.

There are many counts of this clonotype. The chain has TRBV12-3 or TRBV12-4 and TRBJ2-7, with 10 positions matching TRBD2. V gave up 3 bases and J gave up 8 bases; unmatched junction bases: 7. This CDR3 region has 14 residues. The CDR3 is CASSLSSGSVQQYF. DNA for the CDR3: TGTGCCAGCAGTTTGTCTAGCGGGAGTGTTCAGCAGTACTTC.